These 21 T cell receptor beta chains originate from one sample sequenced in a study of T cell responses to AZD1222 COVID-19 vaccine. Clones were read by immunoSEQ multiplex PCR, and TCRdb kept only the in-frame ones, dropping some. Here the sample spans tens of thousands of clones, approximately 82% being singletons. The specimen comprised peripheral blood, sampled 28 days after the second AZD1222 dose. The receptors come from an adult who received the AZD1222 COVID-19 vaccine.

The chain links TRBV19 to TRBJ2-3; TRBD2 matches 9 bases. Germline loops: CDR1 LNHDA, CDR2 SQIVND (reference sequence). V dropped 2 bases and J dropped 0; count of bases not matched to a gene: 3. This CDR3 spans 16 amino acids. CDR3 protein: CASSIMGLASTDTQYF. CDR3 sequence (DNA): TGTGCCAGTAGTATAATGGGACTAGCTAGCACAGATACGCAGTATTTT.

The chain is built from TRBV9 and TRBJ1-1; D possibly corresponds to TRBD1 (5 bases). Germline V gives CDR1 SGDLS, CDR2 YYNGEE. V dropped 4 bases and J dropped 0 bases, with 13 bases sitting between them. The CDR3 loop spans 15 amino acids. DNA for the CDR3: TGTGCCAGCAGCCTACGGGGGGGTATGAACACTGAAGCTTTCTTT. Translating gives CASSLRGGMNTEAFF.

The CDR3 here is CASSLDSGTVYGYTF. In DNA, the CDR3 is TGTGCCAGCAGCTTAGATAGCGGAACTGTCTATGGCTACACCTTC. This chain uses TRBV11-2 with TRBJ1-2; D gene uncertain. Trimming took off 0 bases at V and 4 bases at J, with 12 bases between the two ends. The length of the CDR3 is 15 residues. The V gene's germline CDR1 is SGHAT and CDR2 FQNNGV.

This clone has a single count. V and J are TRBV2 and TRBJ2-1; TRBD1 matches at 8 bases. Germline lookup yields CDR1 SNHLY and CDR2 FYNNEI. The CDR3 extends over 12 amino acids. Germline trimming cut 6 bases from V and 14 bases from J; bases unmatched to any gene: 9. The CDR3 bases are TGTGCCAGCAGCCTATCGGACAGGGAAAAGTTCTTC. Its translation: CASSLSDREKFF.

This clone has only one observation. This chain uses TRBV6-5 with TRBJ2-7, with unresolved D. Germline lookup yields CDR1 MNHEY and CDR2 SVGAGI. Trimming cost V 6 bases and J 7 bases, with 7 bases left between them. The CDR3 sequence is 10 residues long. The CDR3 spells CASSIREQYF. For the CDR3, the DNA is TGTGCCAGCAGCATAAGGGAGCAGTACTTC.

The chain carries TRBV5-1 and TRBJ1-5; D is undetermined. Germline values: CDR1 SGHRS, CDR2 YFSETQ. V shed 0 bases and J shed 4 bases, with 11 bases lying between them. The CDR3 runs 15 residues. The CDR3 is CASSLVAGGNQPQHF. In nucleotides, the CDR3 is TGCGCCAGCAGCTTGGTGGCGGGTGGGAATCAGCCCCAGCATTTT.

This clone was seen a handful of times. This chain's CDR3 is CASSRGGSPLHF. CDR3 in DNA: TGTGCCAGCAGTCGCGGGGGCTCACCCCTCCACTTT. This chain joins TRBV12-3 or TRBV12-4 and TRBJ1-6, with D perhaps TRBD1 (6 bases). Trimming cost V 5 bases and J 10 bases, with 9 bases left between them. This CDR3 has 12 residues.

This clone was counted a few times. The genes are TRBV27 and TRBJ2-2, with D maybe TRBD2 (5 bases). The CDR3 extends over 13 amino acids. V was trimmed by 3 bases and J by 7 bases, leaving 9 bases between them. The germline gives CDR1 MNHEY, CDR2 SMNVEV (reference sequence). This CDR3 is CASSFEGLGELFF. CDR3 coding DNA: TGTGCCAGCAGTTTTGAGGGCCTCGGGGAGCTGTTTTTT.

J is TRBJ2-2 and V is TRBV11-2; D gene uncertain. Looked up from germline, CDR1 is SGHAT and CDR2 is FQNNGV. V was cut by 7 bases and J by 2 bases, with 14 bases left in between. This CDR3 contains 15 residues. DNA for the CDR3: TGTGCCAGCAACCCCGGAGCCACTAACACCGGGGAGCTGTTTTTT. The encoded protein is CASNPGATNTGELFF. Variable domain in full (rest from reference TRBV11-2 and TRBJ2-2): EAGVAQSPRYKIIEKRQSVAFWCNPISGHATLYWYQQILGQGPKLLIQFQNNGVVDDSQLPKDRFSAERLKGVDSTLKIQPAKLEDSAVYLCASNPGATNTGELFFGEGSRLTVL.

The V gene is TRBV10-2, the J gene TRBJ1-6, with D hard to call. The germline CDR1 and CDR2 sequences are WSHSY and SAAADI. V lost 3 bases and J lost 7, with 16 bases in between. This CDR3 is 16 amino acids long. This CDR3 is CASSDTPGGRNSPLHF. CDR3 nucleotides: TGCGCCAGCAGTGACACCCCGGGAGGACGCAATTCACCCCTCCACTTT.

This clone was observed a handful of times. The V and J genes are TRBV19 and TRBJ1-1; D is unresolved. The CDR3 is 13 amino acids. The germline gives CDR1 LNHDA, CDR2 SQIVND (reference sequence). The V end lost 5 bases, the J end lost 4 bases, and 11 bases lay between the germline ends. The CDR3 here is CASSYRGGTEAFF. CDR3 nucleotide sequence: TGTGCCAGTAGTTATAGAGGAGGCACTGAAGCTTTCTTT. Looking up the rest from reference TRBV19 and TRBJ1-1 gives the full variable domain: DGGITQSPKYLFRKEGQNVTLSCEQNLNHDAMYWYRQDPGQGLRLIYYSQIVNDFQKGDIAEGYSVSREKKESFPLTVTSAQKNPTAFYLCASSYRGGTEAFFGQGTRLTVV.

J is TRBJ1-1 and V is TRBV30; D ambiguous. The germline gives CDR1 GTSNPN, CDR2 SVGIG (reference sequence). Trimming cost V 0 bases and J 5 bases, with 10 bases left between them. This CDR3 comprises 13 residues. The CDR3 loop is CAWSVDGTTEAFF. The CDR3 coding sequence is TGTGCCTGGAGTGTGGATGGAACGACTGAAGCTTTCTTT. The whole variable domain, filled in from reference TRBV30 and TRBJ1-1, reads SQTIHQWPATLVQPVGSPLSLECTVEGTSNPNLYWYRQAAGRGLQLLFYSVGIGQISSEVPQNLSASRPQDRQFILSSKKLLLSDSGFYLCAWSVDGTTEAFFGQGTRLTVV.

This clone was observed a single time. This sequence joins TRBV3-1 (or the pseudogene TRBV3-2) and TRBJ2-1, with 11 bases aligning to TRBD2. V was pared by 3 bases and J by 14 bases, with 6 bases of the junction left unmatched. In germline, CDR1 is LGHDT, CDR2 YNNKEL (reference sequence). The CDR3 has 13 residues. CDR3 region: CASSQELAGVEFF. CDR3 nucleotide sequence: TGTGCCAGCAGCCAGGAACTAGCGGGAGTCGAGTTCTTC.

For the CDR3, the DNA is TGTGCCAGCAGCCAAGGGGGACAGGGCGAGGGTCAGCCCCAGCATTTT. Protein product: CASSQGGQGEGQPQHF. The genes are TRBV3-1 (or the pseudogene TRBV3-2) and TRBJ1-5, with 9 bases lining up with TRBD1. The CDR3 length is 16 residues. From germline, CDR1 is LGHDT and CDR2 YNNKEL (reference sequence). V shed 1 base, J shed 6 bases, and the junction held 7 bases outside the gene matches.

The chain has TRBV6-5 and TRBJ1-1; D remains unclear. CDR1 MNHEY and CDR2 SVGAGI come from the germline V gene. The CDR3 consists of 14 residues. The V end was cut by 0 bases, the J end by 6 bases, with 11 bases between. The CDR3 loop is CASSYSLEGPEAFF. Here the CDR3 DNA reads TGTGCCAGCAGTTACTCGCTTGAAGGACCTGAAGCTTTCTTT.

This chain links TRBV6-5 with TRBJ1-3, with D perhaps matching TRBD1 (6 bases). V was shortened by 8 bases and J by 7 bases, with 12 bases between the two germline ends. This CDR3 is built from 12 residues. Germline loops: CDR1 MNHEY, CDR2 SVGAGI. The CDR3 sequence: CASHTGRNTIYF. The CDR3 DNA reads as TGTGCCAGCCACACAGGGCGGAACACCATATATTTT.

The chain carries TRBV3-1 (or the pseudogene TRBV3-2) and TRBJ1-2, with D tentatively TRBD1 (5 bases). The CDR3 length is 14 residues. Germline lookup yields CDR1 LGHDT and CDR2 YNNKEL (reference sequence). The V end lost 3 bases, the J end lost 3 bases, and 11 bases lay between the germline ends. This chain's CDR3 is CASSHSGAYYGYTF. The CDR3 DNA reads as TGTGCCAGCAGCCATTCCGGGGCCTACTATGGCTACACCTTC.

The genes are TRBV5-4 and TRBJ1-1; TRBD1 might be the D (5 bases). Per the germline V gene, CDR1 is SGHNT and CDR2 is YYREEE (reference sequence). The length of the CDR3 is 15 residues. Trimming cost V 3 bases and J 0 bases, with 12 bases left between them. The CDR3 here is CASSSEGRMNTEAFF. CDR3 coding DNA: TGTGCCAGCAGCTCTGAGGGGAGAATGAACACTGAAGCTTTCTTT.

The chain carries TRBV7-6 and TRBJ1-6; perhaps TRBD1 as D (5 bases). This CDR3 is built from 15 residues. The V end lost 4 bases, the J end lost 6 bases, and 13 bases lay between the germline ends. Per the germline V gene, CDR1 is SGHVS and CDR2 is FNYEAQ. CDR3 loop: CASSSLTAFNSPLHF. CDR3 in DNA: TGTGCCAGCAGCTCGTTGACAGCGTTTAATTCACCCCTCCACTTT.

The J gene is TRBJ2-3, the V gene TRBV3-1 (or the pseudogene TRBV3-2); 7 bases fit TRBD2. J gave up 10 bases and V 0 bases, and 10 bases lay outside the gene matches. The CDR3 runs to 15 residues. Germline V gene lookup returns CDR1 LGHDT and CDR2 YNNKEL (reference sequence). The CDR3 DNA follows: TGTGCCAGCAGCCAAGAAGGGAGGGGCGGGATTGCGCAGTATTTT. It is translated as CASSQEGRGGIAQYF.

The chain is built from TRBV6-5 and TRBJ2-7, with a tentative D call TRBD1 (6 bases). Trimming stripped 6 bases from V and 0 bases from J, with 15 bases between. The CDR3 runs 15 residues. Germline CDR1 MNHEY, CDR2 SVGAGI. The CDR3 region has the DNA TGTGCCAGCAGAATAAGGGACACCGACTCCTACGAGCAGTACTTC. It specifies CASRIRDTDSYEQYF.